This T cell receptor beta chain came from a study of T cells in Graves' hyperthyroidism and ophthalmopathy. Trimming removed 2 bases at V and 3 bases at J, with 7 bases between. This CDR3 region has 13 residues. CDR1 and CDR2 (germline): ENHRY, SYGVKD. RNA transcripts were the template for amplifying TCR beta CDR3 regions. The HTBI primer set drove a first-round RT-PCR of the TCR CDR3. TCRdb re-analysed the multiplex PCR reads in MiXCR, keeping a single row per CDR3 protein. The sample has some 550,000 distinct CDR3 sequences, approximately 15% seen once. This clonotype came up many times. Sequenced material: blood. The source is a woman aged 40-49 years with Graves' ophthalmopathy. The chain couples TRBV10-3 to TRBJ1-2; tentatively, D is TRBD1 (5 bases). CDR3 region: CAISEVTDYGYTF. The CDR3 DNA sequence: TGTGCCATCAGTGAGGTGACAGACTATGGCTACACCTTC.